In its sample, the clone carrying this TCR beta chain was seen a few times. The antigen remains unidentified. Each sample had at least 6 million PBMCs isolated. The data stem from a study of blood T cells in healthy people across ages. Findings and caveats of the study: The study found more naive CD4+ cells and higher diversity in long-lived than aged donors.

A sample-barcoded 5' primer and a J-beta primer mix were used in a second PCR of about 6 to 12 cycles. Any given sample supplied a minimum of 2.5 million CDR3-containing paired-end reads. One entry per CDR3 protein, called by TCRdb with MiXCR from the 5' RACE reads. Of 1.4 million to 1.5 million distinct CDR3 sequences in the sample, approximately 40% were seen once. This clonotype originated in a woman between 18 and 29 years old in good health. Sequenced material: blood.

In nucleotides, the CDR3 is TGTGCCAGCAGCTTATTCAGTGCGGCCCTCCACTTT. This translates into CASSLFSAALHF. The chain combines TRBV7-9 with TRBJ1-6; D is unclear. V gave up 2 bases and J gave up 14 bases, with 10 bases separating them. This CDR3 is 12 amino acids long. Germline V lookup: CDR1 SEHNR, CDR2 FQNEAQ (reference sequence).